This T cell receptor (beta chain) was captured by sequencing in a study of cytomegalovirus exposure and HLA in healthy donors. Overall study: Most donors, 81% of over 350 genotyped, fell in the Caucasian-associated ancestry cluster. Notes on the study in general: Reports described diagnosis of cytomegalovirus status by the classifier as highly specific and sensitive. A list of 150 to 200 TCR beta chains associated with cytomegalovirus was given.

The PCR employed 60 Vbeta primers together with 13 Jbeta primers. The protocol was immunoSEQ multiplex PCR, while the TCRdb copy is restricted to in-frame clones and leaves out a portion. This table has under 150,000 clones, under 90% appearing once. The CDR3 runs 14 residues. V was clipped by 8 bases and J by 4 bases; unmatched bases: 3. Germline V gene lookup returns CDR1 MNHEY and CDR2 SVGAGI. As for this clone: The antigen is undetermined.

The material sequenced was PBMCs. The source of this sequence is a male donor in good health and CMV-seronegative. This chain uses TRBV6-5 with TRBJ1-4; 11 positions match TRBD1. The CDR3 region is CASGTGGDNEKLFF. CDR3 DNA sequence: TGTGCCAGCGGGACAGGGGGTGATAATGAAAAACTGTTTTTT.